The 2 T cell receptor beta chains in this list originate from one sample, sequenced in a study of CXCR3-negative and CXCR3-positive naive CD8 T cells (dated by TCRdb to between 2018 and 2021). Broader findings and caveats from the paper: TRB CDR3s from CXCR3-positive naive cells showed higher hydrophobicity (lower Kidera factor 4), lower energy, and higher strength and volume indices than CXCR3-negative naive cells.

These receptors have no known antigen. The reads were generated on a NextSeq 550. The Human TCR Profiling Kit (MiLaboratory) was used to prepare UMI-labeled 5' RACE TRB cDNA libraries. With the reads reprocessed by TCRdb, a single entry stands for each CDR3 protein sequence and no DNA is reported. The sample's table lists a count of 6,500 to 7,000 distinct CDR3 sequences. The ten biggest clones cover 0.95% to 1.5% of the sample. Sequenced sample: naive CXCR3+ CD8+ T cells from blood. Reading the label with the study, this specimen's cell subset or site is: CD45RO-CCR7+CD27+CD95- naive CD8+ T cells expressing CXCR3 (TNR3+). The receptors here all came from a human donor in good health. Some clones in this sample may be carry-over from other donors' samples.

This clonotype shows up as medium-sized by frequency. This chain uses TRBV20-1 with TRBJ1-1. The germline gives CDR1 DFQATT, CDR2 SNEGSKA (reference sequence). The length of the CDR3 is 14 residues. The CDR3 spells CSARDGQMNTEAFF.

The chain uses TRBV4-2 and TRBJ2-7; checking the TCRdb D call of TRBD2 is not possible without DNA. This CDR3 has 16 residues. From germline, CDR1 is LGHNA and CDR2 YNFKEQ. The CDR3 sequence: CASSQGGISGIYEQYF.